This T cell receptor (beta chain) appears in the sequencing data of a study of blood T cell repertoires in COVID-19. About the study: The origin of the acute and convalescent COVID-19 samples was the United States, Italy and Spain. Sources were T cells, B-cell-depleted T cells, or PBMCs; the material itself was cDNA or gDNA.

Per the authors' pipeline: Quantification of nucleated cells was approximated via reference gene primer amplification. Profiling relied on immunoSEQ multiplex PCR, and the TCRdb table lists in-frame clones only, not all of them. The D gene and trimming were derived from the DNA, and the V and J assignments and clone size from that table. In the table there are over 350,000 clones, roughly 92% of which are singletons. V was pared by 3 bases and J by 0 bases, with 6 bases of the junction left unmatched. The CDR3 totals 16 residues. Germline V gene data show CDR1 as SEHNR and CDR2 as FQNEAQ (reference sequence).

Sequencing was done on a sample of PBMCs or T cells enriched from blood (not recorded which). The J gene is TRBJ1-1, the V gene TRBV7-9, with 8 positions matching TRBD1. The clonotype was recovered from a woman between 40 and 55 years old who had been exposed to COVID-19. The CDR3 nucleotides read TGTGCCAGCAGCTTCGGGACAGGCCGTATGAACACTGAAGCTTTCTTT. Residues: CASSFGTGRMNTEAFF. The full variable domain, with the rest looked up from reference TRBV7-9 and TRBJ1-1, is DTGVSQNPRHKITKRGQNVTFRCDPISEHNRLYWYRQTLGQGPEFLTYFQNEAQLEKSRLLSDRFSAERPKGSFSTLEIQRTEQGDSAMYLCASSFGTGRMNTEAFFGQGTRLTVV.